This T cell receptor (beta chain) comes out of a study of T cell responses to AZD1222 COVID-19 vaccine. The table lists this clone with a few counts. Sequencing was performed with immunoSEQ multiplex PCR; in TCRdb, only in-frame clones are kept and a portion is missing. Of some 86,000 clones in the sample, around 84% are singletons; the top ten hold less than 25%. The V gene's germline CDR1 is ENHRY and CDR2 SYGVKD. The ends were cut back, 5 bases at V and 2 bases at J, with 7 bases in the middle. CDR3 length: 13 residues. Specimen: peripheral blood, collected on day 0 of AZD1222 vaccination. The rearrangement links TRBV10-3 to TRBJ2-1, with D tentatively TRBD1 (5 bases). The source is an adult in good health. The CDR3, as DNA: TGTGCCATCAGTCCGGACACCTACAATGAGCAGTTCTTC. Translating it yields CAISPDTYNEQFF.